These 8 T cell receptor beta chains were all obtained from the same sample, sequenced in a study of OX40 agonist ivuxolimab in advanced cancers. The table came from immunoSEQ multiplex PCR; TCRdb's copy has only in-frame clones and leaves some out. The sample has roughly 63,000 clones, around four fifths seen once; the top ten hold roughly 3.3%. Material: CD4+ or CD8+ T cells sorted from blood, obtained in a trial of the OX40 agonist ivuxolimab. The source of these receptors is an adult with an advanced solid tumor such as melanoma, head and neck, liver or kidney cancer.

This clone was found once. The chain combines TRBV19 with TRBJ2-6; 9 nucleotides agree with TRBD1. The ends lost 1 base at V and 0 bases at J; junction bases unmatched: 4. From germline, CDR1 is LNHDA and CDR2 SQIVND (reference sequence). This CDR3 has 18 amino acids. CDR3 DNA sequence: TGTGCCAGTAGTATAGTGATGGGACAGGGCTCTGGGGCCAACGTCCTGACTTTC. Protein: CASSIVMGQGSGANVLTF.

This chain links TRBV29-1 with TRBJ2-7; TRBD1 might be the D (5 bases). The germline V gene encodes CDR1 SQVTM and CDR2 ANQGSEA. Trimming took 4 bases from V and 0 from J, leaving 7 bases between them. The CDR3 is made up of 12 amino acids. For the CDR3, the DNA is TGCAGCGTTGGACAGACCTCCTACGAGCAGTACTTC. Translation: CSVGQTSYEQYF.

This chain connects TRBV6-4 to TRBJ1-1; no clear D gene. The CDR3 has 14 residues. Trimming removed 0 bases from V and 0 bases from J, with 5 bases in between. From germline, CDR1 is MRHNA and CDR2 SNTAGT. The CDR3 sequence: CASSDSSMNTEAFF. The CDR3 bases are TGTGCCAGCAGTGACTCATCGATGAACACTGAAGCTTTCTTT.

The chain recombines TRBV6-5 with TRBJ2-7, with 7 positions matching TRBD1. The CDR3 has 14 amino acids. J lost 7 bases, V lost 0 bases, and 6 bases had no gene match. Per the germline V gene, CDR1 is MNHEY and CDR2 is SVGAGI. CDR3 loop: CASSYSDRAQEQYF. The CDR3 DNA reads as TGTGCCAGCAGTTACTCCGACAGGGCTCAAGAGCAGTACTTC.

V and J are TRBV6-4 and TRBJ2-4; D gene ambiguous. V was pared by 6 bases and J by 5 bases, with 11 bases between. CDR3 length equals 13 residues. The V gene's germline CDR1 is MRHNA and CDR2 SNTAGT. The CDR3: CASSLPTENIQYF. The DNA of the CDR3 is TGTGCCAGCAGCCTTCCAACGGAAAACATTCAGTACTTC.

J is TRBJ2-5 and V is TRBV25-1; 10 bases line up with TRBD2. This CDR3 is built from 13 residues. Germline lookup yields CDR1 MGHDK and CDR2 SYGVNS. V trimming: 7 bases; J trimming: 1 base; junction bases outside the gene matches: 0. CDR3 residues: CASKRGGQETQYF. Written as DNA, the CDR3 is TGTGCCAGCAAGCGGGGGGGCCAAGAGACCCAGTACTTC.

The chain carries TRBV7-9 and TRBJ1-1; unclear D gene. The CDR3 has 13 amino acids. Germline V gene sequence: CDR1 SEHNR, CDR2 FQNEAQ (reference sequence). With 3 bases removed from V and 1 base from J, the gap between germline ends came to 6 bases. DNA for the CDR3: TGTGCCAGCAGCTTGGCAGAGAACACTGAAGCTTTCTTT. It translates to CASSLAENTEAFF.

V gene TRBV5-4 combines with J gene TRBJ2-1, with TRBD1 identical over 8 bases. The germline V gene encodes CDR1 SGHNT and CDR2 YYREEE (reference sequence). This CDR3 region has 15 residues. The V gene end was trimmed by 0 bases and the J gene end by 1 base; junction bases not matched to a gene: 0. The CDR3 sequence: CASSLDRGSYNEQFF. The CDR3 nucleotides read TGTGCCAGCAGCTTGGACAGGGGGTCCTACAATGAGCAGTTCTTC.